This TCR beta chain was sequenced during a study of T cells after yellow fever vaccination. Findings of the study overall: Peaking on day 5 versus 15, the secondary response was faster but weaker. Booster samples showed a return of most primary-vaccination clones (about 97% CD4, 85% to 90% CD8).

TCRdb used MiXCR to reprocess the 5' RACE reads, holding one entry per CDR3 protein. The sample shows about 160,000 distinct CDR3 sequences, about 7% of them seen only once. This clonotype was seen at least ten times. Its target is unknown. Germline assignment: CDR1 DFQATT and CDR2 SNEGSKA (reference sequence). The CDR3 loop spans 12 amino acids. The chain joins TRBV20-1 to TRBJ2-3; D unclear. The receptor was isolated from a man between 18 and 35 years old who received the YFV17D yellow fever vaccine. Sample: CD4+ T cells sorted from PBMCs, taken about 5 days after the first yellow fever vaccination. The CDR3 DNA sequence: TGCAGCACCGCGACGATGGTGGATACGCAGTATTTT. This encodes CSTATMVDTQYF.